Described below is a single T cell receptor (beta chain) sequence and its context. Trimming cost V 4 bases and J 7 bases, with 9 bases left between them. Germline V gives CDR1 SGHRS, CDR2 YFSETQ. CDR3 size: 13 residues. As handled by the study authors: Amplification of reference gene primers provided the estimated nucleated cell counts. Some clones are missing from TCRdb's copy, which holds only in-frame ones; the method was immunoSEQ multiplex PCR. V, J and clone size reflect that table, while D and trimming were determined from the DNA. In the table there are 130,000 to 150,000 clones, roughly 87% of which are singletons. These data are taken from a study of blood T cell repertoires in COVID-19. For the study at large: The United States, Italy and Spain were the sources of the acute and convalescent COVID-19 samples. In each case, the material was cDNA or gDNA derived from T cells, B-cell-depleted T cells, or PBMCs.

The sample consisted of peripheral blood. This sequence was found in a human donor in a cohort sampled during active COVID-19. The gene calls are TRBV5-1 and TRBJ1-6; the D gene is possibly TRBD1 (6 bases). CDR3: CASSADRNSPLHF. The CDR3 DNA follows: TGCGCCAGCAGCGCGGACAGAAATTCACCCCTCCACTTT.